This entry is about one T cell receptor beta chain. Germline V gene lookup returns CDR1 SGHTA and CDR2 FQGTGA. Trimming at V came to 5 bases and at J to 1 base, leaving 3 bases not matched to a gene. The CDR3 length is 14 residues. The sample belongs to a study of blood T cell repertoires in COVID-19. Study information: There were acute and convalescent COVID-19 samples, and they came from the United States, Italy and Spain. The analysed material was cDNA or gDNA that came from T cells, B-cell-depleted T cells, or PBMCs.

Clones were sequenced by immunoSEQ multiplex PCR, and TCRdb holds only the in-frame ones, with some missing. The repertoire holds around 200,000 clones, with almost 90% as singletons. The TCR sequence derives from a man between 18 and 29 years old with active or convalescent COVID-19. Material for sequencing was peripheral blood. The rearrangement links TRBV7-3 to TRBJ1-1; 8 positions match TRBD1. DNA of the CDR3: TGTGCCAGCAGCCCACAGGGGGGGAACACTGAAGCTTTCTTT. This gives the protein CASSPQGGNTEAFF.